This TCR beta chain emerged from a study of blood T cell repertoires in COVID-19. Measured with immunoSEQ multiplex PCR; TCRdb has only the in-frame clones, and not every one. Of around 97,000 clones in the sample, about 87% were seen once. Germline V gene data show CDR1 as LGHDT and CDR2 as YNNKEL (reference sequence). CDR3 length: 15 residues. V shed 0 bases and J shed 2 bases, with 10 bases lying between them. The V call is TRBV3-1 (or the pseudogene TRBV3-2), the J call TRBJ1-2, with D maybe TRBD1 (6 bases). Sequenced sample: peripheral blood. The clonotype comes from a human donor in a cohort sampled during active COVID-19. The CDR3 DNA is TGTGCCAGCAGCCAAGATGGGACAACGAACTATGGCTACACCTTC. Its protein product is CASSQDGTTNYGYTF.